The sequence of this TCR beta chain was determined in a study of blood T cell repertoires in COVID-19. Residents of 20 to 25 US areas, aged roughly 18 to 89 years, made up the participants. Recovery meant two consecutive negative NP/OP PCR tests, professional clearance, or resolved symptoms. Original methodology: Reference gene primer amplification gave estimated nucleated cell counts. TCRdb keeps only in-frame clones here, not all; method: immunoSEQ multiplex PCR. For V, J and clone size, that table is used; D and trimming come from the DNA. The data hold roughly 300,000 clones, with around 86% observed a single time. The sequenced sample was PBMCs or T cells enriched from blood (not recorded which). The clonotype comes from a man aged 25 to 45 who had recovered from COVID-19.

DNA for the CDR3: TGTGCCAGCAGTTTAACGTGGACAGGGACAATCTACGAGCAGTACTTC. This gives the protein CASSLTWTGTIYEQYF. The chain combines TRBV28 with TRBJ2-7; 8 bases align to TRBD1. With V trimmed by 2 bases and J by 3 bases, 9 bases remained unmatched. Germline CDR1 is MDHEN and CDR2 is SYDVKM. The CDR3 contains 16 residues.